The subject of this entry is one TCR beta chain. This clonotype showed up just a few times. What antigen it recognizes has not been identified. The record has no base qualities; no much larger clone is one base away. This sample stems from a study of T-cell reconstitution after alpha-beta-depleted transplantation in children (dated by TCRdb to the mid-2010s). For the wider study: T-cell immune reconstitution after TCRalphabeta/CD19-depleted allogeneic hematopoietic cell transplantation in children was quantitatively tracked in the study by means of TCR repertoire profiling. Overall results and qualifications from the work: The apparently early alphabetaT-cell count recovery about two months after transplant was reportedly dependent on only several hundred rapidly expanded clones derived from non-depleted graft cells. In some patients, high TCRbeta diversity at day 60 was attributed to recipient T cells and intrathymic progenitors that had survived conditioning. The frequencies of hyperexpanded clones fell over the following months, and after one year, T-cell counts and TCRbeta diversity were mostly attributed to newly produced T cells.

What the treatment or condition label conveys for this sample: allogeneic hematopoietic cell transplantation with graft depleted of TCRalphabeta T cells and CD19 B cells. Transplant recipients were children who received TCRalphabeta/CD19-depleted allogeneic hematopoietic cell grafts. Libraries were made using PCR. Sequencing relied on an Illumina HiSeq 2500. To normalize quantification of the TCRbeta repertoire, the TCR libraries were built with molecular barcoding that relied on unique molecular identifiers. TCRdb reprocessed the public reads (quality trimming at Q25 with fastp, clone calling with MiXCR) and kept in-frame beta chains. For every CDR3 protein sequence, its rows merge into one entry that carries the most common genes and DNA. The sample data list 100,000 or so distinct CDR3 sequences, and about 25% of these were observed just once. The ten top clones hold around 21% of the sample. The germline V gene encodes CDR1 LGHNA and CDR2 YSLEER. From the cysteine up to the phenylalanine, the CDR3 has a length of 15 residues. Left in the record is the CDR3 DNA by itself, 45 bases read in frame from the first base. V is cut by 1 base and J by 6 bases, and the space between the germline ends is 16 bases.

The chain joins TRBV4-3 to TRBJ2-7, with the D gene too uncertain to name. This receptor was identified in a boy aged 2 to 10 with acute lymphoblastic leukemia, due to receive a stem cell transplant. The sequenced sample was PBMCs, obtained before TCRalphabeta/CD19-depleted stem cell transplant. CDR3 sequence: CASSQGHYSGSEQYF. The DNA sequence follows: TGCGCCAGCAGCCAAGGGCACTACTCTGGAAGCGAGCAGTACTTC.